These T cell receptor beta chains were read from a single sample in a study of T-cell memory formation after mild COVID-19. MiXCR, run by TCRdb on the 5' RACE reads, gives a single entry per CDR3 protein. This sample has around 310,000 distinct CDR3 sequences, with 20% to 25% found just once. The sample was PBMCs or a T cell subset sorted from them (not recorded which). The receptors stem from a man between 18 and 29 years old who had mild COVID-19 (a few samples of this study predate the infection). Cell type and time point are not known. The CDR3 runs from the conserved cysteine through the conserved F or W. Each record gives: CDR3 DNA, CDR3 protein, clone size, J gene, CDR3 length, D gene, V gene. D genes are given only for firm matches. Where a row states a size, it is once, few, many or the class of an expanded clone; other rows omit it.

CDR3nt: TGCGCCAGCAGCCAAGATCCGGGACTTGGAGAGCCCCAGTACTTC
CDR3aa: CASSQDPGLGEPQYF
abundance: .
j_gene: TRBJ2-5
len: 15
d_gene: .
v_gene: TRBV4-1

CDR3nt: TGTGCCAGCAGTTTAGGGTGGCAGGATGGCTACACCTTC
CDR3aa: CASSLGWQDGYTF
abundance: few
j_gene: TRBJ1-2
len: 13
d_gene: .
v_gene: TRBV28

CDR3nt: TGTGCCAGCAGTTACAGGGGACAGGGGACGTACGAGCAGTACTTC
CDR3aa: CASSYRGQGTYEQYF
abundance: few
j_gene: TRBJ2-7
len: 15
d_gene: TRBD1
v_gene: TRBV6-5

CDR3nt: TGTGCCAGCAGCTTGACCCTAGCGGGGGGTTACAATGAGCAGTTCTTC
CDR3aa: CASSLTLAGGYNEQFF
abundance: .
j_gene: TRBJ2-1
len: 16
d_gene: TRBD2
v_gene: TRBV5-6

CDR3nt: TGTGCCAGCAGCTTATGGGGCAGCATGAACACCGGGGAGCTGTTTTTT
CDR3aa: CASSLWGSMNTGELFF
abundance: .
j_gene: TRBJ2-2
len: 16
d_gene: .
v_gene: TRBV7-6

CDR3nt: TGTGCCAGCAGGGGGCTAGACCGTTCCTATGGCTACACCTTC
CDR3aa: CASRGLDRSYGYTF
abundance: .
j_gene: TRBJ1-2
len: 14
d_gene: .
v_gene: TRBV7-2

CDR3nt: TGCGCCAGCAGCCAAGGTCGGGGGGGCTACACCTTC
CDR3aa: CASSQGRGGYTF
abundance: .
j_gene: TRBJ1-2
len: 12
d_gene: .
v_gene: TRBV4-1

CDR3nt: TGTGCCAGCAGCCGCGGGACTAGCGGGGGGCGCACAGATACGCAGTATTTT
CDR3aa: CASSRGTSGGRTDTQYF
abundance: many
j_gene: TRBJ2-3
len: 17
d_gene: TRBD2
v_gene: TRBV6-5

CDR3nt: TGTGCCAGCAGTTTGGGCAGCGACCCAACTAATGAAAAACTGTTTTTT
CDR3aa: CASSLGSDPTNEKLFF
abundance: .
j_gene: TRBJ1-4
len: 16
d_gene: .
v_gene: TRBV12-3/TRBV12-4

CDR3nt: TGTGCCAGCAGTTACGTGTTCGGAAACACCATATATTTT
CDR3aa: CASSYVFGNTIYF
abundance: .
j_gene: TRBJ1-3
len: 13
d_gene: .
v_gene: TRBV6-6

CDR3nt: TGTGCCAGCAGCCCGACTAGCGGGGGGACTGAGCAGTTCTTC
CDR3aa: CASSPTSGGTEQFF
abundance: few
j_gene: TRBJ2-1
len: 14
d_gene: TRBD2
v_gene: TRBV7-8

CDR3nt: TGTGCCAGCAGAAGCACGGGACAGGGGAACACTGAAGCTTTCTTT
CDR3aa: CASRSTGQGNTEAFF
abundance: few
j_gene: TRBJ1-1
len: 15
d_gene: TRBD1
v_gene: TRBV7-3

CDR3nt: TGCAGTGCTACCCAGGGGCTGGTGGATACGCAGTATTTT
CDR3aa: CSATQGLVDTQYF
abundance: few
j_gene: TRBJ2-3
len: 13
d_gene: .
v_gene: TRBV20-1

CDR3nt: TGTGCCAGCAGTTGGACAGGACTCAGGTCGGGAAACACCATATATTTT
CDR3aa: CASSWTGLRSGNTIYF
abundance: .
j_gene: TRBJ1-3
len: 16
d_gene: TRBD1
v_gene: TRBV7-2

CDR3nt: TGTGCCACCAGCAAAGAGGGGGGCGTCCTCGGCGAGCAGTACTTC
CDR3aa: CATSKEGGVLGEQYF
abundance: .
j_gene: TRBJ2-7
len: 15
d_gene: .
v_gene: TRBV15

CDR3nt: TGTGCCAGCAGCTGGAAGAGCGGGGGGGGCACAGATACGCAGTATTTT
CDR3aa: CASSWKSGGGTDTQYF
abundance: few
j_gene: TRBJ2-3
len: 16
d_gene: TRBD2
v_gene: TRBV7-2

CDR3nt: TGCGCCAGCAGCCACCTGAGAGGTCAGGATACGCAGTATTTT
CDR3aa: CASSHLRGQDTQYF
abundance: few
j_gene: TRBJ2-3
len: 14
d_gene: .
v_gene: TRBV4-1

CDR3nt: TGTGCCAGCGGGGACGAGGATGGCACAGATACGCAGTATTTT
CDR3aa: CASGDEDGTDTQYF
abundance: few
j_gene: TRBJ2-3
len: 14
d_gene: .
v_gene: TRBV7-6

CDR3nt: TGCGCCAGCACTCTACTGGGGAGGTCCACTGAAGCTTTCTTT
CDR3aa: CASTLLGRSTEAFF
abundance: .
j_gene: TRBJ1-1
len: 14
d_gene: .
v_gene: TRBV5-1

CDR3nt: TGCGCCAGCAGCCAAGTCATGAGGGACAGAAACACCGGGGAGCTGTTTTTT
CDR3aa: CASSQVMRDRNTGELFF
abundance: .
j_gene: TRBJ2-2
len: 17
d_gene: TRBD1
v_gene: TRBV4-1

CDR3nt: TGTGCCAGCAGGACAGGGGGCTGGAATACTGAAGCTTTCTTT
CDR3aa: CASRTGGWNTEAFF
abundance: .
j_gene: TRBJ1-1
len: 14
d_gene: TRBD1
v_gene: TRBV12-3/TRBV12-4

CDR3nt: TGCGCCAGCAGCTACTTAGCGGGGACGAACAATGAGCAGTTCTTC
CDR3aa: CASSYLAGTNNEQFF
abundance: once
j_gene: TRBJ2-1
len: 15
d_gene: TRBD2
v_gene: TRBV5-1

CDR3nt: TGCGCCAGCAGCAGGGGGGAGAACACTGAAGCTTTCTTT
CDR3aa: CASSRGENTEAFF
abundance: .
j_gene: TRBJ1-1
len: 13
d_gene: .
v_gene: TRBV5-1

CDR3nt: TGCAGTGCTAGGCAGGGGGCGGTTAGACCTAGCACAGATACGCAGTATTTT
CDR3aa: CSARQGAVRPSTDTQYF
abundance: .
j_gene: TRBJ2-3
len: 17
d_gene: TRBD1
v_gene: TRBV20-1

CDR3nt: TGCGCCAGCAGCCGCCAAGCGGGGGAGTTCACAGATACGCAGTATTTT
CDR3aa: CASSRQAGEFTDTQYF
abundance: few
j_gene: TRBJ2-3
len: 16
d_gene: TRBD2
v_gene: TRBV4-1

CDR3nt: TGTGCCAGCAGTGCCAGGACTAGCGGGAGGTACGAGCAGTACTTC
CDR3aa: CASSARTSGRYEQYF
abundance: .
j_gene: TRBJ2-7
len: 15
d_gene: TRBD2
v_gene: TRBV6-2/TRBV6-3

CDR3nt: TGTGCCAGCAGCTTAATGGTGGAACTGGGTTTGACCCAGTACTTC
CDR3aa: CASSLMVELGLTQYF
abundance: many
j_gene: TRBJ2-5
len: 15
d_gene: .
v_gene: TRBV7-2

CDR3nt: TGTGCCAGCAGTTACCGGGACAGGGGCTCTGAAGCTTTCTTT
CDR3aa: CASSYRDRGSEAFF
abundance: few
j_gene: TRBJ1-1
len: 14
d_gene: TRBD1
v_gene: TRBV7-2

CDR3nt: TGTGCCAGCTCACTTGGTCCGCTTCCTAACTATGGCTACACCTTC
CDR3aa: CASSLGPLPNYGYTF
abundance: .
j_gene: TRBJ1-2
len: 15
d_gene: .
v_gene: TRBV18

CDR3nt: TGTGCCACCAGTGTTCAGCGGGGGAACTACAATGAGCAGTTCTTC
CDR3aa: CATSVQRGNYNEQFF
abundance: .
j_gene: TRBJ2-1
len: 15
d_gene: TRBD2
v_gene: TRBV24-1

CDR3nt: TGTGCCAGCAGTTACACGAGTTCCAATCAGCCCCAGCATTTT
CDR3aa: CASSYTSSNQPQHF
abundance: .
j_gene: TRBJ1-5
len: 14
d_gene: .
v_gene: TRBV6-5

CDR3nt: TGTGCCACCAGTTCCAGGGGGCGGCCCTACGAGCAGTACTTC
CDR3aa: CATSSRGRPYEQYF
abundance: many
j_gene: TRBJ2-7
len: 14
d_gene: TRBD1
v_gene: TRBV24-1

CDR3nt: TGTGCCAGCAGTGGGAATTCAGGGGACACTGAAGCTTTCTTT
CDR3aa: CASSGNSGDTEAFF
abundance: .
j_gene: TRBJ1-1
len: 14
d_gene: .
v_gene: TRBV2

CDR3nt: TGTGCCAGTAGTATAACGGGGAGGGACTCCTACGAGCAGTACTTC
CDR3aa: CASSITGRDSYEQYF
abundance: .
j_gene: TRBJ2-7
len: 15
d_gene: TRBD2
v_gene: TRBV19

CDR3nt: TGTGCCAGCAGCAAGTCGGGGGGAAACACCATATATTTT
CDR3aa: CASSKSGGNTIYF
abundance: few
j_gene: TRBJ1-3
len: 13
d_gene: .
v_gene: TRBV25-1

CDR3nt: TGTGCCACCAGTGACCCCAGGGGGTCGGAAGAGACCCAGTACTTC
CDR3aa: CATSDPRGSEETQYF
abundance: .
j_gene: TRBJ2-5
len: 15
d_gene: TRBD1
v_gene: TRBV24-1

CDR3nt: TGTGCCAGCAGTTGGGGACAGGGGGGAGACTATGGCTACACCTTC
CDR3aa: CASSWGQGGDYGYTF
abundance: few
j_gene: TRBJ1-2
len: 15
d_gene: TRBD1
v_gene: TRBV6-5

CDR3nt: TGTGCCAGCAACTCAGCATTCAGGAGCTCCTACGAGCAGTACTTC
CDR3aa: CASNSAFRSSYEQYF
abundance: few
j_gene: TRBJ2-7
len: 15
d_gene: .
v_gene: TRBV6-2/TRBV6-3

CDR3nt: TGTGCCAGCAGCCAAGTCTCCAGGGGGAGGCACACCGGGGAGCTGTTTTTT
CDR3aa: CASSQVSRGRHTGELFF
abundance: .
j_gene: TRBJ2-2
len: 17
d_gene: .
v_gene: TRBV3-1

CDR3nt: TGCAGCGTTGAAGAAACGGGCAGGGGTGGCTACGAGCAGTACTTC
CDR3aa: CSVEETGRGGYEQYF
abundance: .
j_gene: TRBJ2-7
len: 15
d_gene: .
v_gene: TRBV29-1

CDR3nt: TGTGCCAGCAGTTCGCAACTAGCGGTGGGCAATGAGCAGTTCTTC
CDR3aa: CASSSQLAVGNEQFF
abundance: .
j_gene: TRBJ2-1
len: 15
d_gene: TRBD2
v_gene: TRBV12-3/TRBV12-4

CDR3nt: TGTGCCAGCATGCGCGGAGGCACTGAAGCTTTCTTT
CDR3aa: CASMRGGTEAFF
abundance: .
j_gene: TRBJ1-1
len: 12
d_gene: .
v_gene: TRBV12-3/TRBV12-4

CDR3nt: TGTGCCAGCAGTTACTCAACAGGGGGGTTCGGGAAGGTAGATACGCAGTATTTT
CDR3aa: CASSYSTGGFGKVDTQYF
abundance: few
j_gene: TRBJ2-3
len: 18
d_gene: TRBD1
v_gene: TRBV6-5

CDR3nt: TGCGCCAGCAGCTTGTCTGGGGCAGACTATGGCTACACCTTC
CDR3aa: CASSLSGADYGYTF
abundance: few
j_gene: TRBJ1-2
len: 14
d_gene: .
v_gene: TRBV5-1

CDR3nt: TGTGCCAGCAGTTGGGGACTAGCGGGGGCCACCTACGAGCAGTACTTC
CDR3aa: CASSWGLAGATYEQYF
abundance: few
j_gene: TRBJ2-7
len: 16
d_gene: TRBD2
v_gene: TRBV12-3/TRBV12-4

CDR3nt: TGTGCCAGCCGAGGTACATATAGCAATCAGCCCCAGCATTTT
CDR3aa: CASRGTYSNQPQHF
abundance: many
j_gene: TRBJ1-5
len: 14
d_gene: .
v_gene: TRBV6-6

CDR3nt: TGTGCCAGCAGTTTAATGATAGCAGATACGCAGTATTTT
CDR3aa: CASSLMIADTQYF
abundance: .
j_gene: TRBJ2-3
len: 13
d_gene: .
v_gene: TRBV12-3/TRBV12-4

CDR3nt: TGTGCCAGCAGTTTATTCGCAGGACAGGGGTTGGATACGCAGTATTTT
CDR3aa: CASSLFAGQGLDTQYF
abundance: .
j_gene: TRBJ2-3
len: 16
d_gene: TRBD1
v_gene: TRBV12-3/TRBV12-4